The text below deals with one T cell receptor (beta chain). This clonotype has at least ten counts. The clone's antigen remains unknown. The sample holds no much larger clone one base away, and base qualities are not on file. Every donor was a healthy Caucasian. The twin cohort comprised three pairs of female monozygotic twins, all aged about 18 to 30 years. Peripheral blood mononuclear cells were the source from which RNA for the TCR libraries was isolated. The data stem from a study of identical twins (dated by TCRdb to 2016 to 2017). With respect to the entire study: To test whether fetal clonotypes persist, this study deep-sequenced TCR alpha and beta repertoires from monozygotic twins, from unrelated adults of various ages, and from cord blood. To rule out contamination, replicate twin experiments were performed at different times with different library preparation protocols.

The study at large found these results: Fewer insertions were carried by abundant cord blood beta clonotypes; a weaker similar trend was observed in young adult naive repertoires, while no such trend was observed in memory repertoires. Zero-insertion analyses could be partly confounded by invariant T cells such as MAIT and iNKT, though diverse VJ usage argued against such confounding for most clonotypes. Compared with coincidental sharing between unrelated individuals, out-of-frame TCR alpha sequences shared between twins showed an excess of sequences with low generation probability. A weaker excess of twin sharing was found in beta out-of-frame sequences because the signal-to-noise ratio was lowered by fewer shared sequences. Because the same donors could not be followed over many years, the conclusions depended on cross-sectional statistical analysis. In monozygotic twins, recombination models systematically underestimated out-of-frame TCR alpha sharing, but the models matched the sharing seen between unrelated individuals.

The library was made by 5' RACE. The instrument was an Illumina HiSeq 2000. Template switching introduced a universal primer binding site; the final cDNA contained a unique molecular identifier, enabling accurate counting of TCR cDNA molecules. First-strand cDNA for TCR alpha and beta chains was synthesized from specific primers in the conserved constant-segment region. To control for contamination, every cDNA library was double barcoded, receiving both a SMART-Mk sample barcode and Illumina barcodes. Two successive PCR steps introduced TruSeq adapter sequences along with Illumina sample barcodes. The TCR alpha and beta cDNA libraries were sequenced on the Illumina HiSeq platform using custom primers. In the source study's methods: Unique molecular identifiers were extracted from raw reads with MiGEC, and CDR3 positions were determined with MiXCR. Recombination models were inferred per individual with the repgenHMM and IGoR tools using an EM algorithm. The tcR package in R was used for shared clonotype analysis, with sharing normalized by the product of cloneset sizes. To study raw recombination without the effects of thymic and clonal selection, out-of-frame nonproductive sequences were analyzed. TCRdb took the public reads, trimmed them with fastp at Q25, ran MiXCR for clone calling and kept in-frame beta chains. When rows share a CDR3 protein, they turn into one entry using the most common DNA and genes. In this record, the V and J calls reflect TCRdb's handling and not the investigators' own analysis. This sample holds 570,000 or so distinct CDR3 sequences; more than 9% were observed only once. Roughly 3.2% of the sample lies in the top ten.

The same data also went into a second study, on yellow fever vaccine responses in identical twins. Taken from the second paper: According to the authors, in identical twins the way T cells responded to vaccination appeared partly convergent and partly personalized. The study precisely tracked vaccine-responding T cell clones in identical twins.

This sequence originates from a woman between 18 and 30 years old in good health. Source material: PBMCs.

At the DNA level, the sequence is TGTGCCAGTGATGACAGTTACAATGAGCAGTTCTTC. Its coded protein is CASDDSYNEQFF. The chain uses TRBV7-2 and TRBJ2-1; 5 matching bases give a weak D call of TRBD1. V is pared back by 9 bases and J by 4 bases, with 10 bases lying between the germline termini. CDR1 SGHTA and CDR2 FQGNSA were looked up in the germline V gene. From the cysteine up to the phenylalanine, the CDR3 has a length of 12 residues. Kept here is only the CDR3 DNA, which spans 36 bases and is read in frame from base 1. The variable domain in full, with residues beyond the CDR3 obtained from the reference TRBV7-2 and TRBJ2-1 genes, is GAGVSQSPSNKVTEKGKDVELRCDPISGHTALYWYRQSLGQGLEFLIYFQGNSAPDKSGLPSDRFSAERTGGSVSTLTIQRTQQEDSAVYLCASDDSYNEQFFGPGTRLTVL.